This TCR beta chain was sequenced during a study of T cell responses to AZD1222 COVID-19 vaccine. Findings of the study overall: Targeting of unmutated variant regions was reportedly seen in nearly half of spike-specific TCRs. Across spike, vaccine-associated CD4 TCRs were found, dominant at 160-218 and 743-854.

V was shortened by 3 bases and J by 4 bases, with 9 bases between the two germline ends. The CDR3 runs to 14 residues. Germline values: CDR1 SGHAT, CDR2 FQNNGV. About this clone itself: Its antigen is not known.

The method was immunoSEQ multiplex PCR; TCRdb's version includes in-frame clones alone and lacks a portion of them. The sample holds around 58,000 clones; under 90% are singletons and the top ten take about 9.4%. This material consisted of peripheral blood, taken on day 0 of AZD1222 vaccination. The sequence derives from an adult in good health. The chain carries TRBV11-2 and TRBJ2-2; weak D call: TRBD2 (5 bases). For the CDR3, the DNA is TGTGCCAGCAGCTTGTTTACTAGCACCGGGGAGCTGTTTTTT. Translation: CASSLFTSTGELFF.